This T cell receptor (beta chain) was sequenced in a study of shared clonotypes between healthy human individuals. Study-wide results and caveats: The donor pool, a small one, limited the genetic and exposure-history diversity represented. Estimated clonotype richness was generally higher in naive than memory subsets.

How the authors handled the data: ImmunoSEQ sequences covered only the junction and lacked quality scores; filtering therefore differed. Libraries were prepared by immunoSEQ multiplex PCR; TCRdb keeps only in-frame clonotypes and omits some of them. For V, J and clone size, that table is used; D and trimming come from the DNA. The data hold approximately 1.1 million clones, with about 84% observed a single time. The CDR3 is 16 amino acids. Germline CDR1 SGDLS, CDR2 YYNGEE. V trimming: 4 bases; J trimming: 2 bases; junction bases outside the gene matches: 8. Details on this clone: The antigen remains undetermined.

J is TRBJ2-3 and V is TRBV9; TRBD2 matches 9 bases. The TCR sequence derives from a young man in good health. Some clones in this sample may be carry-over from other donors' samples. What was sequenced was memory CD4+ T cells from PBMCs. Subset in this sample: CD45RA-negative fraction. The CDR3 bases are TGTGCCAGCAGCAGTCTAGCGGGATTACCCACAGATACGCAGTATTTT. This codes for CASSSLAGLPTDTQYF.